The source of this TCR beta chain is a study of T cells in localized non-small cell lung cancer. Study-level findings and limits: Paired adjacent lung recovered a median approximately 62 of the top 100 tumor clones. Owing to sequencing of a solitary tumor region, heterogeneity cannot be discounted. Uninvolved adjacent lung, not tumor, had the highest T cell clonality.

Using immunoSEQ multiplex PCR, the repertoire was profiled, and TCRdb retains in-frame clones only, with some absent. Of more than 1,400 clones listed, 35% to 45% are singletons. Points on this clone: Antigen: not known.

Germline V CDR1 and CDR2: LNHDA, SQIVND (reference sequence). V lost 7 bases to trimming and J lost 6 bases, with 9 bases between them. This CDR3 is 11 amino acids long. The starting material was lung tumor tissue, obtained before any cancer treatment. The source of this sequence is a male donor aged 60 or older with stage I squamous cell lung carcinoma. The chain is built from TRBV19 and TRBJ1-1; weak D call: TRBD1 (5 bases). DNA for the CDR3: TGTGCCAGTACTTGGGGGTCTGAAGCTTTCTTT. It is translated as CASTWGSEAFF.